This TCR beta chain was recovered during a study of control samples from healthy donors and cancer patients. Trimming took off 0 bases at V and 4 bases at J, with 15 bases between the two ends. This CDR3 region has 16 residues. Per germline, CDR1 LGHNA and CDR2 YSLEER. Clones were read by immunoSEQ multiplex PCR, and TCRdb kept only the in-frame ones, dropping some. The repertoire includes some 150,000 clones, around 90% of them detected once, and 7.1% sits in the top ten. This clone was seen only once. Sequenced: blood. The rearrangement uses TRBV4-3 and TRBJ1-1, with D maybe TRBD1 (5 bases). The source of this sequence is a man between 18 and 29 years old in good health. CDR3 nucleotides: TGCGCCAGCAGCCAAGAGCCGGGGCGTTGGGGCACTGAAGCTTTCTTT. This sequence encodes CASSQEPGRWGTEAFF.